The rows below give T cell receptor beta chains drawn from one sample of a study of control samples from healthy donors and cancer patients. TCRdb's copy holds only in-frame clones and misses some; the assay was immunoSEQ multiplex PCR. The table shows 150,000 or so clones, with under 95% occurring only once. Sequenced sample: blood. These receptors were obtained from a man between 18 and 29 years old in good health. Each CDR3 is given without its conserved first and last residue. Size is stated for part of the rows, as once, few or many counts, or as a class when the clone is expanded.

size	V	J	CDR3
few	TRBV28	TRBJ1-4	ATRGGEKLF
NA	TRBV28	TRBJ1-5	ASSFEMGRSPQH
NA	TRBV7-9	TRBJ2-1	ASTLGGVQNEQF
NA	TRBV7-9	TRBJ2-3	ASSRGQTLSTDTQY
NA	TRBV6-4	TRBJ1-1	ASSPMNTEAF
NA	TRBV5-1	TRBJ1-2	ASSLAEGRIKNGYT
NA	TRBV5-6	TRBJ2-7	ASSIRGSYEQY
NA	TRBV28	TRBJ2-1	ATPGTGDNEQF
NA	TRBV12-3/TRBV12-4	TRBJ2-7	ASSHRVYEQY
once	TRBV6-5	TRBJ2-1	ASSLREGWGNEQF
NA	TRBV6-4	TRBJ2-4	ASSPGHLRDIQY
once	TRBV3-1/TRBV3-2	TRBJ2-1	ASSQPPRRGPTYNEQF
once	TRBV11-2	TRBJ1-4	ASSLGVGTGAEKLF
NA	TRBV7-6	TRBJ1-1	ASSFGESTEAF
NA	TRBV9	TRBJ2-7	ASSVAYGTYEQY
once	TRBV6-2/TRBV6-3	TRBJ1-2	ASSYRAGTVNGYT
NA	TRBV4-1	TRBJ2-1	ASSPRKAGGLDEQF
NA	TRBV28	TRBJ1-1	ASTMRRQPTEAF